This is a list of T cell receptor beta chains from one sample in a study of OX40 agonist ivuxolimab in advanced cancers. Sequenced by immunoSEQ multiplex PCR; TCRdb stores in-frame clones only, minus some. The sample includes around 19,000 clones, 90% to 95% of them seen just once. The sequenced sample was CD4+ or CD8+ T cells sorted from blood, obtained in a trial of the OX40 agonist ivuxolimab. Source of these receptors: an adult with an advanced solid tumor such as melanoma, head and neck, liver or kidney cancer. Both conserved end residues are part of each CDR3. Fields, in order: V gene, J gene, D gene, clone size, CDR3 DNA, CDR3 protein. The D gene is left open where the match is weak. Clone size is not always given. Where it is, it says once, few, many or a class for expanded clones.

TRBV2,TRBJ1-1,-,-,TGTGCCAGCAGTGAGTTGCAGGCCGAGGCTTTCTTT,CASSELQAEAFF
TRBV10-2,TRBJ2-1,TRBD2,-,TGCGCCAGTTACCCGGGACTAGCGGGGGAGGAGCAGTTCTTC,CASYPGLAGEEQFF
TRBV4-2,TRBJ2-7,-,-,TGTGCCAGCAGCCGTGGGGGTACCTACGAGCAGTACTTC,CASSRGGTYEQYF
TRBV5-1,TRBJ1-1,-,-,TGCGCCAGCAGCCTTATAAAGGGAGGCACTGAAGCTTTCTTT,CASSLIKGGTEAFF
TRBV11-2,TRBJ2-7,-,-,TGTGCCAGCAGTCCCCCGTGGGGCAGGCGCTACGAGCAGTACTTC,CASSPPWGRRYEQYF
TRBV7-6,TRBJ2-1,TRBD2,few,TGTGCCAGCAGCCGGACTAGCGGTAGTTACAATGAGCAGTTCTTC,CASSRTSGSYNEQFF
TRBV30,TRBJ2-7,-,few,TGTGCCTGGAGTGTACGAGGCTACGAGCAGTACTTC,CAWSVRGYEQYF
TRBV5-4,TRBJ2-3,TRBD2,-,TGTGCCAGCAGCAGTGGACTAGCGGGGGCTGATACGCAGTATTTT,CASSSGLAGADTQYF
TRBV12-2,TRBJ2-7,-,-,TGTGCAAGTCGCTTAATTTGTTCGCTGCCGCTATCCTACGAGCAGTACTTC,CASRLICSLPLSYEQYF
TRBV5-4,TRBJ1-1,-,-,TGTGCCAGCAGCCAAGATCCGGGGAACACTGAAGCTTTCTTT,CASSQDPGNTEAFF
TRBV7-8,TRBJ1-1,-,-,TGTGCCAGCAGCTTAGTGGATGGGAAAGCTTTCTTT,CASSLVDGKAFF
TRBV5-5,TRBJ1-1,-,-,TGTGCCAGCAGCTTTTCCACAGGGTCTGAAGCTTTCTTT,CASSFSTGSEAFF
TRBV5-6,TRBJ2-5,-,once,TGTGCCAGCAGCTTGGGGACCCATCAGGAGACCCAGTACTTC,CASSLGTHQETQYF
TRBV4-2,TRBJ2-7,-,-,TGTGCCAGCAGCCAAGACCGGGGCTCCTACGAGCAGTACTTC,CASSQDRGSYEQYF
TRBV15,TRBJ2-7,-,-,TGTGCCACCAGCAGAGATCAGGGGCCCGACCGCTACGAGCAGTACTTC,CATSRDQGPDRYEQYF
TRBV7-9,TRBJ1-2,TRBD1,-,TGTGCCAGCAGCTTAGTTGGAGGACAGGGGTATGGCTACACCTTC,CASSLVGGQGYGYTF
TRBV27,TRBJ2-1,-,-,TGTGCCAGCAGTGCCCCGGGCAATGAGCAGTTCTTC,CASSAPGNEQFF
TRBV6-1,TRBJ2-5,-,-,TGTGCCACGTTTCCCCTGAGGGGAGTTCAAGAGACCCAGTACTTC,CATFPLRGVQETQYF
TRBV2,TRBJ1-3,-,-,TGTGCCAGCAGTGAAGTACAGGGAGGCTCTGGAAACACCATATATTTT,CASSEVQGGSGNTIYF
TRBV4-2,TRBJ1-1,-,-,TGTGCCAGCAGCCAGCATACAGGGAACACTGAAGCTTTCTTT,CASSQHTGNTEAFF
TRBV7-9,TRBJ1-3,-,-,TGTGCCAGCAGCTTATTTGGTCCTCCTGGGGCTGGAAACACCATATATTTT,CASSLFGPPGAGNTIYF
TRBV7-7,TRBJ2-1,-,-,TGTGCCAGCAGCTTAGATCTAGCAGGTTACAATGAGCAGTTCTTC,CASSLDLAGYNEQFF
TRBV4-1,TRBJ2-1,-,-,TGCGCCAGCAGCCAAGATTCTCAGGGGTACAATGAGCAGTTCTTC,CASSQDSQGYNEQFF
TRBV30,TRBJ1-5,-,-,TGTGCCTGGGCCACGGACGGGGATCAGCCCCAGCATTTT,CAWATDGDQPQHF
TRBV29-1,TRBJ1-1,TRBD1,-,TGCAGCGTGGCGGGACAGGGGCTGAACACTGAAGCTTTCTTT,CSVAGQGLNTEAFF
TRBV6-5,TRBJ2-7,TRBD1,-,TGTGCCAGCAGTTACTCCACAGGGGGTACTTCCTACGAGCAGTACTTC,CASSYSTGGTSYEQYF